The present TCR beta chain was sequenced within a study of T-cell memory formation after mild COVID-19. In the study overall: Each donor largely had its own TCR clusters. Study-level results: Nothing confirmed that second-wave clones peaking on day 37 were specific for SARS-CoV-2. Day 15 to 85 contracting clones showed balanced CD4/CD8; day 15 to 37 expanders favored CD4+.

TCRdb reprocessed the 5' RACE reads with MiXCR, giving one entry per CDR3 protein. The table records 190,000 or so distinct CDR3 sequences, about a fifth of them present only once. On this clonotype: As yet, its antigen is unknown.

Losses at the gene ends were 0 bases for V and 3 bases for J; bases not matched to a gene: 6. This CDR3 has 15 residues. Per the germline V gene, CDR1 is SGDLS and CDR2 is YYNGEE. This clonotype originated in an adult woman who had mild COVID-19 (a few samples of this study predate the infection). Cell type and time point are not known. V and J are TRBV9 and TRBJ2-7, with 7 bases lining up with TRBD1. The sequenced sample was PBMCs or a T cell subset sorted from them (not recorded which). The CDR3 DNA sequence: TGTGCCAGCAGCGTAGGGTGGGACAGCATCTACGAGCAGTACTTC. The encoded protein is CASSVGWDSIYEQYF.